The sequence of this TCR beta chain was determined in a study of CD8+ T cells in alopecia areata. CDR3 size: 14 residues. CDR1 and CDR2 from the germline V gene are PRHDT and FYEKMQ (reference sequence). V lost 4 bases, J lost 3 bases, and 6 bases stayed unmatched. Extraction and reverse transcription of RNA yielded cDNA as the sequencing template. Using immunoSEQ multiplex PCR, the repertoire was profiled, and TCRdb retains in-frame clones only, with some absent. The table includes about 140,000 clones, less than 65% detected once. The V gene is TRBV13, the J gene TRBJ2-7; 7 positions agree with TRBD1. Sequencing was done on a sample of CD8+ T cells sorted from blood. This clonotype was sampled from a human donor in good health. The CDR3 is CASSSHRGSYEQYF. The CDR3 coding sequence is TGTGCCAGCAGCTCCCACAGGGGAAGCTACGAGCAGTACTTC.